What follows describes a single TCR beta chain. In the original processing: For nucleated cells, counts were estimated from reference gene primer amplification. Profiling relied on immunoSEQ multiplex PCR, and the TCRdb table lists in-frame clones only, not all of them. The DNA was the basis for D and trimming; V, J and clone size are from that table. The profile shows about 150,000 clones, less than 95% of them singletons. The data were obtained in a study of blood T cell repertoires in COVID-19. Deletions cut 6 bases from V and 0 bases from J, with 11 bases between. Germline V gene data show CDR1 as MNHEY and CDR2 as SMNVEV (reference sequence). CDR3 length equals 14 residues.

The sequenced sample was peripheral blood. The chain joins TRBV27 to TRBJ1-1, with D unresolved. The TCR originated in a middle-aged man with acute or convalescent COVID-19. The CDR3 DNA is TGTGCCAGCAGCCTCGGTGGGCTGAACACTGAAGCTTTCTTT. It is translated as CASSLGGLNTEAFF.